The source of this TCR beta chain is a study of cytomegalovirus exposure and HLA in healthy donors. PCR primers comprised 60 Vbeta and 13 Jbeta primers. Libraries were prepared by immunoSEQ multiplex PCR; TCRdb keeps only in-frame clonotypes and omits some of them. The sample holds roughly 250,000 clones, roughly 86% seen once. To note about this clone: Antigen unknown.

Points from the study as a whole: The authors listed 150 to 200 TCR beta chains as cytomegalovirus-associated. Across donors, sequencing depth was assumed by presence/absence analyses to be roughly uniform. Indistinguishable V segments such as TRBV6-2 and TRBV6-3 were excluded. Within a later analysis, the majority of CMV-associated TCR beta chains appeared HLA-restricted.

This CDR3 spans 14 amino acids. Deletions cut 5 bases from V and 4 bases from J, with 11 bases between. CDR1 is MDHEN, CDR2 SYDVKM, per germline. V usage is TRBV28 and J usage is TRBJ2-2; the D is unclear. The sample taken for sequencing was PBMCs. The clonotype originates from a woman in her thirties or forties in good health and CMV-seropositive. CDR3 in DNA: TGTGCCAGCAGTCCCCCAGAGGTCACCGGGGAGCTGTTTTTT. Translated: CASSPPEVTGELFF.